This T cell receptor beta chain was identified in a study of cytotoxic CD8 clonotypes in ibrutinib-treated CLL. As input for TCR beta libraries, roughly 2 micrograms of genomic DNA came from cryopreserved PBMCs. The data were produced by immunoSEQ multiplex PCR, yet TCRdb's version contains in-frame clones alone and is incomplete. Found here are about 140,000 clones, roughly 80% of them singletons; the top ten hold 25% to 30%. Trimming took off 3 bases at V and 3 bases at J, with 21 bases between the two ends. The length of the CDR3 is 17 residues. The V gene's germline CDR1 is LNHNV and CDR2 YYDKDF (reference sequence).

The TCR was taken from a human donor with chronic lymphocytic leukemia. The rearrangement uses TRBV15 and TRBJ2-7, with D possibly matching TRBD2 (5 bases). This specimen was PBMCs, taken after 12 months of ibrutinib treatment. The CDR3 loop is CATSRADGIVSDYEQYF. CDR3 DNA sequence: TGTGCCACCAGCAGGGCAGACGGGATAGTTTCGGACTACGAGCAGTACTTC.